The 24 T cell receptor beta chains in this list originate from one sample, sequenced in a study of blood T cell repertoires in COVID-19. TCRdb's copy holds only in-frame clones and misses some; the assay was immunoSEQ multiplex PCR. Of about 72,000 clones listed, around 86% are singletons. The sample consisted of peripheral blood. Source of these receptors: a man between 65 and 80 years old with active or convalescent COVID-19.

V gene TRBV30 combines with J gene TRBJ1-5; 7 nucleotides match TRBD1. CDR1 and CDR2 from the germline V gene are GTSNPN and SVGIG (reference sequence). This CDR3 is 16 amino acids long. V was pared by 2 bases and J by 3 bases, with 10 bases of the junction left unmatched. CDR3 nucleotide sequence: TGTGCCTGGAGTTCCTCGGACAGGCGCTACAATCAGCCCCAGCATTTT. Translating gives CAWSSSDRRYNQPQHF.

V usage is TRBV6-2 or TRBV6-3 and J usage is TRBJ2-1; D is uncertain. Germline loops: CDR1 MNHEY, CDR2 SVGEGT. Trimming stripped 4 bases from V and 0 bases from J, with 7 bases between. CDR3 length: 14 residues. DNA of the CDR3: TGTGCCAGCAGTTTTTACAGCTCCTACAATGAGCAGTTCTTC. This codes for CASSFYSSYNEQFF.

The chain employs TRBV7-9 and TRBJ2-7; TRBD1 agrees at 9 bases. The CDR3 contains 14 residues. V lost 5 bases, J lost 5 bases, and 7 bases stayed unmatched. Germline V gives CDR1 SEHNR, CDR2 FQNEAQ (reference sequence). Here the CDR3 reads CASSPGQGLDEQYF. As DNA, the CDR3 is TGTGCCAGCAGCCCCGGACAGGGGCTCGACGAGCAGTACTTC. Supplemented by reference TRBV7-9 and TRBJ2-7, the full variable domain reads DTGVSQNPRHKITKRGQNVTFRCDPISEHNRLYWYRQTLGQGPEFLTYFQNEAQLEKSRLLSDRFSAERPKGSFSTLEIQRTEQGDSAMYLCASSPGQGLDEQYFGPGTRLTVT.

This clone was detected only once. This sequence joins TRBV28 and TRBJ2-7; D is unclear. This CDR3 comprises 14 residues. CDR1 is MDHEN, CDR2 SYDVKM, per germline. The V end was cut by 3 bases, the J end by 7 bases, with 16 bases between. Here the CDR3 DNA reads TGTGCCAGCAGTTTGCGGCCGCGTGCGAAAGAGCAGTACTTC. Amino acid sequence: CASSLRPRAKEQYF.

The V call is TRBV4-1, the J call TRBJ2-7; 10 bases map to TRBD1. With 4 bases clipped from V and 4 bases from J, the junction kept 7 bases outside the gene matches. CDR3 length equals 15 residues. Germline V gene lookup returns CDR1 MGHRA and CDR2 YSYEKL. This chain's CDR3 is CASSPTGTGEYEQYF. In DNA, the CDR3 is TGCGCCAGCAGCCCAACCGGGACAGGGGAATACGAGCAGTACTTC.

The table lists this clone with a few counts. In DNA, the CDR3 is TGTGCCAGCTCACGGACTAGCGGGAGTGAGACCCAGTACTTC. Its translation is CASSRTSGSETQYF. The chain couples TRBV28 to TRBJ2-5; 13 bases align to TRBD2. The trim removed 8 bases at V and 5 bases at J, leaving 5 bases unmatched. The CDR3 spans 14 residues. Per germline, CDR1 MDHEN and CDR2 SYDVKM.

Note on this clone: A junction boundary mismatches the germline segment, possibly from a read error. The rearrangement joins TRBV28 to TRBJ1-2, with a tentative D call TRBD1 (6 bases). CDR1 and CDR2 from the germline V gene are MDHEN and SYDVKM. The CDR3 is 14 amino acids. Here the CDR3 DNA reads TGTGCCAGCAGTCTATTAGGGAGGGGGTCAGACTCCCTCTTC. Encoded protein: CASSLLGRGSDSLF.

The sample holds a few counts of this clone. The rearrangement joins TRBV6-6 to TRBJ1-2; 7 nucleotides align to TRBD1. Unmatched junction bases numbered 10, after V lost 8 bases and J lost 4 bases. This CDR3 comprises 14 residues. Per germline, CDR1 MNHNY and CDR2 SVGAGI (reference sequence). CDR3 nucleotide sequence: TGTGCCAGCCTACCCACGGACAGGCGCTATGGCTACACCTTC. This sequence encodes CASLPTDRRYGYTF.

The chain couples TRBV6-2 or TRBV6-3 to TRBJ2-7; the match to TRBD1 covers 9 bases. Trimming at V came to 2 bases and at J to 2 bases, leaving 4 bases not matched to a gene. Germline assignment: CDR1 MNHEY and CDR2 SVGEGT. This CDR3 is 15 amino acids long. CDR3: CASSYKTGGAYEQYF. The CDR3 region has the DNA TGTGCCAGCAGTTACAAGACAGGGGGAGCCTACGAGCAGTACTTC.

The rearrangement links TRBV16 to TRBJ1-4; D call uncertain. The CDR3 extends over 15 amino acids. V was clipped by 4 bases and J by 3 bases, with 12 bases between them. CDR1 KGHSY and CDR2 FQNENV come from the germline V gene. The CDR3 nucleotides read TGTGCCAGCAGCCCTGGCGGGGTTGCTAATGAAAAACTGTTTTTT. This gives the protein CASSPGGVANEKLFF.

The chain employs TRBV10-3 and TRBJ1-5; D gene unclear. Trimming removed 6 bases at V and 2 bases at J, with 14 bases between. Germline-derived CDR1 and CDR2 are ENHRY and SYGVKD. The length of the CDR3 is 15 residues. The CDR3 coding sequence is TGTGCCATCAGCCCAAGTTCGGGAGGCAATCAGCCCCAGCATTTT. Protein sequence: CAISPSSGGNQPQHF.

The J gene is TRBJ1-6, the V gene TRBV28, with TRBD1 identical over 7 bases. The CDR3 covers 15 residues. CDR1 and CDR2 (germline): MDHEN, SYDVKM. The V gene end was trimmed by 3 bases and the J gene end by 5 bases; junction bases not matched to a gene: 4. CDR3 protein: CASSFAGTDNSPLHF. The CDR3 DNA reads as TGTGCCAGCAGTTTTGCCGGGACAGATAATTCACCCCTCCACTTT.

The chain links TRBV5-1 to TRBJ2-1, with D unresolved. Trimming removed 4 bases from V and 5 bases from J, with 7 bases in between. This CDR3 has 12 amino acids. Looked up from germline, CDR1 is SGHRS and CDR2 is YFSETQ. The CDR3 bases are TGCGCCAGCAGCCTCCCCGACAATGAGCAGTTCTTC. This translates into CASSLPDNEQFF.

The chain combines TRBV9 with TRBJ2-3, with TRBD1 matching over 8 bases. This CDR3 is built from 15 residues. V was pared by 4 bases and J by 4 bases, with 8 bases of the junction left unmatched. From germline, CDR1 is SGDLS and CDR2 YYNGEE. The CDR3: CASSPGQGLADTQYF. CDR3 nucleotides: TGTGCCAGCAGCCCAGGACAGGGTTTGGCAGATACGCAGTATTTT.

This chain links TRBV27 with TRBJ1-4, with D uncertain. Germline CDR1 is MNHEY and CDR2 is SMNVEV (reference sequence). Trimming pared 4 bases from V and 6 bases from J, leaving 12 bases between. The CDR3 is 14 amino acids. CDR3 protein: CASSSIIRDEKLFF. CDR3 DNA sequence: TGTGCCAGCAGTTCCATCATCCGGGATGAAAAACTGTTTTTT.

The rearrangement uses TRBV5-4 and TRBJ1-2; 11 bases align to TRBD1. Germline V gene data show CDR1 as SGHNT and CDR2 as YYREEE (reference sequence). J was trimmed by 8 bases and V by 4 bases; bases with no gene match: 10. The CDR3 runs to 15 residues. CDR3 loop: CASSPTGQGAGGYTF. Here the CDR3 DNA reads TGTGCCAGCAGCCCAACTGGACAGGGGGCGGGCGGCTACACCTTC.

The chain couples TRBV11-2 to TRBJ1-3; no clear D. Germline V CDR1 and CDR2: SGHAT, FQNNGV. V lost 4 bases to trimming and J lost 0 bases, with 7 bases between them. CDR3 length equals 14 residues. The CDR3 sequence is CASSSDYSGNTIYF. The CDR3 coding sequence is TGTGCCAGCAGCTCCGACTACTCTGGAAACACCATATATTTT.

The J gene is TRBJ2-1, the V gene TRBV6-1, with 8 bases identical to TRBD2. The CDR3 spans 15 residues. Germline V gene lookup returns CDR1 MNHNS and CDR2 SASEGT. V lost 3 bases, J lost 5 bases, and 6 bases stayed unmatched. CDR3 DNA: TGTGCCAGCAGTGAGACTAGCGTTGGGAACAATGAGCAGTTCTTC. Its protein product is CASSETSVGNNEQFF.

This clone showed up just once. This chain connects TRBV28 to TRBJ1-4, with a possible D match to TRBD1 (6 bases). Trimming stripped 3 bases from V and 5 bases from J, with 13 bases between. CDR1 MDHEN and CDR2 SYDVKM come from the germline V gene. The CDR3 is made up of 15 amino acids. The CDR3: CASSFGGALNEKLFF. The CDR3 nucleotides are TGTGCCAGCAGTTTTGGGGGGGCCTTAAATGAAAAACTGTTTTTT.

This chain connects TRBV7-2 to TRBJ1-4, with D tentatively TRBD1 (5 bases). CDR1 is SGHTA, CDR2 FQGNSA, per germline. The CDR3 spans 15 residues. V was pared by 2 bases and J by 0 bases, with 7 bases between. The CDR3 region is CASSLQQATNEKLFF. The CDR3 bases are TGTGCCAGCAGCTTACAACAGGCAACTAATGAAAAACTGTTTTTT.

The chain's CDR3 is CASSPGTYYLSSYNSPLHF. The CDR3, as DNA: TGTGCCAGCAGCCCGGGAACCTACTACTTAAGCTCCTATAATTCACCCCTCCACTTT. The chain links TRBV5-6 to TRBJ1-6; no clear D. The CDR3 runs to 19 residues. The germline V and J ends were trimmed by 4 bases and 0 bases, with 20 bases remaining between them. Germline CDR1 reads SGHDT; CDR2 reads YYEEEE.

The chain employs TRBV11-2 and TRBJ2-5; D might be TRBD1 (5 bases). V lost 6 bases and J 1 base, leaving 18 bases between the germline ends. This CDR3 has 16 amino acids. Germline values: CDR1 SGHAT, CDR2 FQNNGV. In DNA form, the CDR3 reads TGTGCCAGCAGTCCTAGGACATACGGCGGCCAAGAGACCCAGTACTTC. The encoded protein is CASSPRTYGGQETQYF. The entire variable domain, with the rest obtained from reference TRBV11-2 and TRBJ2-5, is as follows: EAGVAQSPRYKIIEKRQSVAFWCNPISGHATLYWYQQILGQGPKLLIQFQNNGVVDDSQLPKDRFSAERLKGVDSTLKIQPAKLEDSAVYLCASSPRTYGGQETQYFGPGTRLLVL.

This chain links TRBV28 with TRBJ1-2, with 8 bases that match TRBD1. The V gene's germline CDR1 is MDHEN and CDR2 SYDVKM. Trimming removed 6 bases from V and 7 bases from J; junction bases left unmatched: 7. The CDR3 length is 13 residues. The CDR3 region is CASRTGEGGGYTF. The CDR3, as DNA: TGTGCCAGCAGGACAGGGGAAGGTGGTGGCTACACCTTC.

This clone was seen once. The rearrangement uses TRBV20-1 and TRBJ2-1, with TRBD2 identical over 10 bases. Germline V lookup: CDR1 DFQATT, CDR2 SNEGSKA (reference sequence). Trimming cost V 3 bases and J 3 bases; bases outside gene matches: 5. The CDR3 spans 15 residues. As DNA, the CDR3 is TGCAGTGCTAGTATAGCGGGAGGAAACTACAATGAGCAGTTCTTC. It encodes CSASIAGGNYNEQFF.